The clone carrying this T cell receptor (beta chain) has more than one count but fewer than ten. What it binds is not known. TCRdb re-called the 5' RACE reads through MiXCR, storing one row per CDR3 protein. Among 250,000 to 300,000 distinct CDR3 sequences listed, 15% to 20% were seen once. The sample belongs to a study of T-cell memory formation after mild COVID-19. Turning to the study itself: There were largely donor-specific TCR clusters. Regarding the study as a whole: Clones that contracted from day 15 to 85 had balanced CD4/CD8; later expanders were CD4+ biased.

The source of this sequence is a man aged 18 to 30 who had mild COVID-19 (a few samples of this study predate the infection). Cell type and time point are not known. The material sequenced was PBMCs or a T cell subset sorted from them (not recorded which).

In DNA form, the CDR3 reads TGTGCCAGCAGTGAGTTTCTAGAGCCAGATACGCAGTATTTT. Translated: CASSEFLEPDTQYF. The chain is built from TRBV25-1 and TRBJ2-3; D not resolved. CDR3 length equals 14 residues. The germline V and J ends were trimmed by 3 bases and 4 bases, with 11 bases remaining between them. Germline CDR1 reads MGHDK; CDR2 reads SYGVNS.